Presented here are 28 T cell receptor beta chains from one specimen sequenced in a study of blood T cell repertoires in COVID-19. Generated by immunoSEQ multiplex PCR, the TCRdb table keeps only in-frame clones and is missing some. The sample consists of about 320,000 clones, about four fifths of them appearing once. Sequencing was done on a sample of peripheral blood. The source of these receptors is a woman aged 50 to 60 with acute or convalescent COVID-19.

This chain uses TRBV28 with TRBJ1-2; D is perhaps TRBD1 (5 bases). CDR3 length: 14 amino acids. The V and J ends lost 7 bases and 0 bases respectively, with 12 bases between them. Germline assignment: CDR1 MDHEN and CDR2 SYDVKM. CDR3 DNA sequence: TGTGCCAGCACCTCCGGGGGGTCTAACTATGGCTACACCTTC. Translating it yields CASTSGGSNYGYTF.

The rearrangement links TRBV11-3 to TRBJ2-2; 7 bases agree with TRBD1. Germline CDR1 and CDR2: SGHNT and YENEEA. Unmatched junction bases numbered 4, after V lost 8 bases and J lost 4 bases. The CDR3 has 13 residues. The CDR3 DNA is TGTGCCAGCGCAAGGACAGGCACCGGGGAGCTGTTTTTT. Amino acids: CASARTGTGELFF.

The chain recombines TRBV10-3 with TRBJ1-2, with D perhaps TRBD1 (5 bases). V lost 8 bases and J 5 bases, leaving 21 bases between the germline ends. The CDR3 extends over 15 amino acids. Germline assignment: CDR1 ENHRY and CDR2 SYGVKD. The CDR3 protein is CAIGIQLQGRYGYTF. CDR3 DNA: TGTGCCATCGGGATACAGCTGCAGGGTCGATATGGCTACACCTTC.

CDR3 nucleotide sequence: TGCGCCAGCAGCTTGGCTTACGGGGGAGGCAGGAACGAGCAGTACTTC. Translating gives CASSLAYGGGRNEQYF. The rearrangement uses TRBV5-1 and TRBJ2-7; D is perhaps TRBD2 (6 bases). The CDR3 has 16 residues. Germline assignment: CDR1 SGHRS and CDR2 YFSETQ. Trimming removed 0 bases at V and 5 bases at J, with 18 bases between.

This clone was detected only a few times. This rearrangement joins TRBV2 to TRBJ1-5; weak D call: TRBD1 (6 bases). Germline V CDR1 and CDR2: SNHLY, FYNNEI. Between the trimmed V and J ends, which lost 5 bases and 7 bases, there was a span of 18 bases. The CDR3 contains 15 residues. CDR3 DNA sequence: TGTGCCAGCAGTAAAAGACAGGAAGGAAGCCAGCCCCAGCATTTT. Translation: CASSKRQEGSQPQHF. Full variable domain (missing parts from reference TRBV2 and TRBJ1-5): EPEVTQTPSHQVTQMGQEVILRCVPISNHLYFYWYRQILGQKVEFLVSFYNNEISEKSEIFDDQFSVERPDGSNFTLKIRSTKLEDSAMYFCASSKRQEGSQPQHFGDGTRLSIL.

The chain joins TRBV10-3 to TRBJ2-1; 8 nucleotides agree with TRBD2. The CDR3 totals 16 residues. Germline loops: CDR1 ENHRY, CDR2 SYGVKD. V was pared by 7 bases and J by 5 bases, with 13 bases of the junction left unmatched. The CDR3 reads CAINKHGGAPDNEQFF. The DNA for the CDR3 is TGTGCCATCAACAAACACGGGGGGGCGCCGGACAATGAGCAGTTCTTC.

This chain uses TRBV19 with TRBJ2-3, with D possibly TRBD1 on 5 matching bases. The V and J ends lost 3 bases and 6 bases respectively, with 10 bases between them. The CDR3 runs to 13 residues. Germline lookup yields CDR1 LNHDA and CDR2 SQIVND (reference sequence). CDR3 bases: TGTGCCAGTAGTATCTCTAGGGGCGATACGCAGTATTTT. As protein: CASSISRGDTQYF.

The V gene is TRBV30, the J gene TRBJ2-2; maybe TRBD1 (6 bases). This CDR3 region has 16 residues. From germline, CDR1 is GTSNPN and CDR2 SVGIG (reference sequence). V was shortened by 0 bases and J by 2 bases, with 13 bases between the two germline ends. CDR3 coding DNA: TGTGCCTGGAGTGTAAGAGGCAGGGGCAACACCGGGGAGCTGTTTTTT. This sequence encodes CAWSVRGRGNTGELFF.

This chain joins TRBV5-1 and TRBJ2-1; the match to TRBD2 covers 7 bases. V lost 5 bases, J lost 2 bases, and 10 bases stayed unmatched. Per the germline V gene, CDR1 is SGHRS and CDR2 is YFSETQ. The CDR3 length is 16 residues. CDR3 sequence (DNA): TGCGCCAGCAGTTATACGGGGGGTGTAACCTACAATGAGCAGTTCTTC. Protein sequence: CASSYTGGVTYNEQFF.

The chain combines TRBV19 with TRBJ2-3; 8 nucleotides line up with TRBD1. Germline CDR1 reads LNHDA; CDR2 reads SQIVND (reference sequence). With 1 base clipped from V and 4 bases from J, the junction kept 4 bases outside the gene matches. This CDR3 spans 15 amino acids. The CDR3 bases are TGTGCCAGTAGTATAGTTTCAGGGGGCGCAGATACGCAGTATTTT. Protein sequence: CASSIVSGGADTQYF.

This chain joins TRBV9 and TRBJ2-3; 10 bases are a match to TRBD2. The CDR3 length is 15 residues. After removal of 4 bases from V and 3 bases from J, the junction contained 5 bases not matched to a gene. CDR1 SGDLS and CDR2 YYNGEE come from the germline V gene. The CDR3 here is CASSPERGGTDTQYF. In nucleotides, the CDR3 is TGTGCCAGCAGCCCCGAGCGGGGGGGGACAGATACGCAGTATTTT. The whole variable domain, filled in from reference TRBV9 and TRBJ2-3, reads DSGVTQTPKHLITATGQRVTLRCSPRSGDLSVYWYQQSLDQGLQFLIQYYNGEERAKGNILERFSAQQFPDLHSELNLSSLELGDSALYFCASSPERGGTDTQYFGPGTRLTVL.

In its sample, this clone was seen once. The identical CDR3 is also encoded by other nucleotide sequences in the sample. The chain joins TRBV5-1 to TRBJ1-6, with D perhaps matching TRBD1 (5 bases). Looked up from germline, CDR1 is SGHRS and CDR2 is YFSETQ. V dropped 0 bases and J dropped 5 bases, with 12 bases sitting between them. The CDR3 runs 16 residues. The CDR3 nucleotides are TGCGCCAGCAGCTTGGTGGGGCAGGGAAATAATTCACCCCTCCACTTT. This translates into CASSLVGQGNNSPLHF.

This chain connects TRBV5-1 to TRBJ2-7, with TRBD1 matching 8 bases. This CDR3 has 13 amino acids. Per the germline V gene, CDR1 is SGHRS and CDR2 is YFSETQ. The V gene end was trimmed by 4 bases and the J gene end by 3 bases; junction bases not matched to a gene: 3. CDR3 protein: CASSTGQGYEQYV. The CDR3 DNA sequence: TGCGCCAGCAGCACTGGACAGGGCTACGAGCAGTACGTC.

The V and J genes are TRBV10-3 and TRBJ2-7; the match to TRBD2 covers 12 bases. After removal of 4 bases from V and 4 bases from J, the junction contained 5 bases not matched to a gene. Per germline, CDR1 ENHRY and CDR2 SYGVKD. CDR3 length: 15 residues. The CDR3: CAISAGLAGSYEQYF. The CDR3 DNA reads TGTGCCATCAGTGCTGGACTAGCGGGATCGTACGAGCAGTACTTC.

The chain recombines TRBV27 with TRBJ1-5, with D maybe TRBD1 (5 bases). The V gene's germline CDR1 is MNHEY and CDR2 SMNVEV (reference sequence). Trimming removed 0 bases at V and 1 base at J, with 7 bases between. The CDR3 covers 15 residues. This CDR3 reads CASSLSGGSNQPQHF. As DNA, the CDR3 is TGTGCCAGCAGTTTATCGGGGGGGAGCAATCAGCCCCAGCATTTT.

In the case of this clone: Other DNA sequences within the sample encode an identical CDR3. The J gene is TRBJ1-2, the V gene TRBV7-8, with 8 bases aligning to TRBD1. CDR1 is SGHVS, CDR2 FQNEAQ, per germline. The CDR3 totals 13 residues. Trimming removed 5 bases from V and 3 bases from J; junction bases left unmatched: 2. The CDR3 is CASSPGQDYGYTF. CDR3 DNA: TGTGCCAGCAGCCCGGGACAGGACTATGGCTACACCTTC.

V and J are TRBV6-2 or TRBV6-3 and TRBJ2-2; 14 bases align to TRBD2. Germline trimming cut 6 bases from V and 7 bases from J; bases unmatched to any gene: 13. The CDR3 sequence is 18 residues long. Germline V gives CDR1 MNHEY, CDR2 SVGEGT. The DNA of the CDR3 is TGTGCCAGCAGCGAACTTGGGACTAGCGGGAGAGGGGGCGGGGAGCTGTTTTTT. This encodes CASSELGTSGRGGGELFF.

J is TRBJ2-5 and V is TRBV7-2, with 9 bases matching TRBD1. The CDR3 is 14 amino acids. The V and J ends lost 6 bases and 1 base, in that order; junction bases with no gene match: 3. CDR1 and CDR2 from the germline V gene are SGHTA and FQGNSA. The CDR3 sequence is CASRMDRGQETQYF. The CDR3, as DNA: TGTGCCAGCAGGATGGACAGGGGCCAAGAGACCCAGTACTTC.

The chain has TRBV9 and TRBJ1-5, with TRBD1 matching over 8 bases. The CDR3 contains 13 residues. Trimming cost V 3 bases and J 6 bases; bases outside gene matches: 2. Germline V CDR1 and CDR2: SGDLS, YYNGEE. CDR3 sequence (DNA): TGTGCCAGCAGCGCAGGACAGGGTCAGCCCCAGCATTTT. This codes for CASSAGQGQPQHF.

The chain recombines TRBV5-8 with TRBJ2-3, with 7 bases that match TRBD1. Germline V CDR1 and CDR2: SGHTS, YDEGEE. This CDR3 is 13 amino acids long. V lost 7 bases to trimming and J lost 5 bases; unmatched junction nucleotides: 7. The chain's CDR3 is CASVDRVQDTQYF. Here the CDR3 DNA reads TGTGCCAGCGTTGACAGGGTTCAAGATACGCAGTATTTT.

This clone has a count of ten or more. Sequence at one end of the junction differs from germline and may be a read error. The chain combines TRBV5-4 with TRBJ2-7, with 10 bases aligning to TRBD2. The CDR3 covers 12 residues. The germline V gene encodes CDR1 SGHNT and CDR2 YYREEE (reference sequence). The CDR3 nucleotides are TGTGCCAGCAGCGGCGGGACTAGCGAGCTGTACTTC. Translation: CASSGGTSELYF.

This chain links TRBV27 with TRBJ2-1, with 9 bases that match TRBD1. CDR1 is MNHEY, CDR2 SMNVEV, per germline (reference sequence). The CDR3 loop spans 14 amino acids. J gave up 7 bases and V 5 bases, and 6 bases lay outside the gene matches. CDR3 in DNA: TGTGCCAGCAGTCACGGACAGGGGACGAATGAGCAGTTCTTC. Its translation is CASSHGQGTNEQFF.

This rearrangement joins TRBV7-2 to TRBJ1-5, with 8 bases aligning to TRBD1. V dropped 5 bases and J dropped 2; count of bases not matched to a gene: 5. The CDR3 is 15 amino acids. Germline lookup yields CDR1 SGHTA and CDR2 FQGNSA. This CDR3 is CASSQGAGGNQPQHF. CDR3 bases: TGTGCCAGCAGCCAGGGGGCAGGAGGCAATCAGCCCCAGCATTTT.

The genes are TRBV7-6 and TRBJ1-4; 9 bases match TRBD1. CDR1 and CDR2 (germline): SGHVS, FNYEAQ. The CDR3 covers 16 residues. Germline trimming cut 5 bases from V and 3 bases from J; bases unmatched to any gene: 7. The CDR3 is CASSPGQGNSNEKLFF. The CDR3 nucleotides read TGTGCCAGCAGCCCTGGACAGGGGAATTCTAATGAAAAACTGTTTTTT.

The chain has TRBV5-1 and TRBJ2-7, with unresolved D. From germline, CDR1 is SGHRS and CDR2 YFSETQ. The CDR3 contains 13 residues. V was shortened by 2 bases and J by 0 bases, with 6 bases between the two germline ends. Here the CDR3 DNA reads TGCGCCAGCAGCTTACAGAACTCCTACGAGCAGTACTTC. Encoded protein: CASSLQNSYEQYF.

Here the CDR3 reads CATSPEGIGQPQHF. CDR3 sequence (DNA): TGTGCCACCTCCCCCGAGGGCATAGGTCAGCCCCAGCATTTT. The chain recombines TRBV24-1 with TRBJ1-5, with D uncertain. The CDR3 length is 14 residues. CDR1 KGHDR and CDR2 SFDVKD come from the germline V gene. Trimming stripped 9 bases from V and 6 bases from J, with 17 bases between.

The chain is built from TRBV7-9 and TRBJ1-6, with D unclear. V shed 1 base and J shed 8 bases, with 6 bases lying between them. Germline V lookup: CDR1 SEHNR, CDR2 FQNEAQ (reference sequence). The CDR3 contains 13 residues. This CDR3 reads CASSLGADSPLHF. The CDR3 bases are TGTGCCAGCAGCTTAGGGGCCGATTCACCCCTCCACTTT. Full variable domain (outside the CDR3, taken from reference TRBV7-9 and TRBJ1-6): DTGVSQNPRHKITKRGQNVTFRCDPISEHNRLYWYRQTLGQGPEFLTYFQNEAQLEKSRLLSDRFSAERPKGSFSTLEIQRTEQGDSAMYLCASSLGADSPLHFGNGTRLTVT.

This chain uses TRBV4-1 with TRBJ1-5; tentative D call: TRBD1 (5 bases). Trimming took 3 bases from V and 8 from J, leaving 17 bases between them. CDR1 MGHRA and CDR2 YSYEKL come from the germline V gene. This CDR3 contains 15 residues. The CDR3: CASSQSGAGREPQHF. The DNA of the CDR3 is TGCGCCAGCAGCCAGAGCGGGGCCGGTAGGGAGCCCCAGCATTTT.